One sample yielded the 14 T cell receptor beta chains listed below, sequenced in a study of shared T cell receptors in the human thymus. Generated by immunoSEQ multiplex PCR, the TCRdb table keeps only in-frame clones and is missing some. The sample has under 850,000 clones; around 87% are singletons. This same sample was also taken into another study, of human thymus T cells.

The specimen sequenced was thymocytes. The receptors here all came from a boy under three years old with a congenital heart defect.

This clone was observed a single time. The chain uses TRBV28 and TRBJ1-3; weak D call: TRBD1 (6 bases). Between the trimmed V and J ends, which lost 5 bases and 0 bases, there was a span of 17 bases. This CDR3 comprises 17 residues. Germline CDR1 and CDR2: MDHEN and SYDVKM. CDR3: CASSSRRGGPSGNTIYF. The CDR3 DNA reads as TGTGCCAGCAGTAGCCGACGGGGGGGCCCCTCTGGAAACACCATATATTTT.

The chain employs TRBV27 and TRBJ1-1; D is possibly TRBD1 (6 bases). This CDR3 is 13 amino acids long. Germline assignment: CDR1 MNHEY and CDR2 SMNVEV (reference sequence). V shed 5 bases and J shed 8 bases, with 15 bases lying between them. The CDR3 reads CASSLLPDREAFF. In nucleotides, the CDR3 is TGTGCCAGCAGTCTCCTCCCCGACAGGGAAGCTTTCTTT.

In DNA, the CDR3 is TGTGCCATCAGTGAGGCGGGAGGGCCTCGCGAGCAGTACTTC. Residues: CAISEAGGPREQYF. J is TRBJ2-7 and V is TRBV10-3; 9 bases are a match to TRBD2. Germline assignment: CDR1 ENHRY and CDR2 SYGVKD. The junction had 5 bases not matched to a gene; V was cut back by 2 bases and J by 6 bases. CDR3 length: 14 residues.

This clone has a single count. The chain employs TRBV18 and TRBJ2-3, with 15 positions matching TRBD2. Germline V gene sequence: CDR1 KGHSH, CDR2 LQKENI. Unmatched junction bases numbered 6, after V lost 3 bases and J lost 5 bases. This CDR3 is built from 17 residues. Here the CDR3 reads CASSPSGLAGGEDTQYF. The CDR3 DNA is TGTGCCAGCTCACCTAGCGGACTAGCGGGAGGGGAAGATACGCAGTATTTT.

This sequence joins TRBV4-3 and TRBJ2-3; perhaps TRBD2 as D (5 bases). Per germline, CDR1 LGHNA and CDR2 YSLEER. Deletions cut 1 base from V and 6 bases from J, with 20 bases between. There are 17 residues in the CDR3. The CDR3 DNA is TGCGCCAGCAGCCAAGGTTACGCGGAGGACGCCAGGGATACGCAGTATTTT. It yields the protein CASSQGYAEDARDTQYF.

The rearrangement uses TRBV5-6 and TRBJ2-1; 9 bases are a match to TRBD2. Trimming cost V 4 bases and J 15 bases; bases outside gene matches: 8. This CDR3 has 12 amino acids. The germline CDR1 and CDR2 sequences are SGHDT and YYEEEE. CDR3 in DNA: TGTGCCAGCAGCGCGTACGGGACTAGCCCGTTCTTC. Residues: CASSAYGTSPFF.

For this clone: Other DNA sequences within the sample encode an identical CDR3. The chain recombines TRBV27 with TRBJ2-3; unclear D gene. There are 13 residues in the CDR3. V was trimmed by 3 bases and J by 3 bases, leaving 7 bases between them. CDR1 MNHEY and CDR2 SMNVEV come from the germline V gene (reference sequence). The chain's CDR3 is CASSLRLTDTQYF. The CDR3 region has the DNA TGTGCCAGCAGTTTGCGTTTGACAGATACGCAGTATTTT.

The chain uses TRBV4-3 and TRBJ2-6; a weak D match, TRBD1 (5 bases). This CDR3 is built from 16 residues. Trimming cost V 0 bases and J 6 bases, with 12 bases left between them. CDR1 and CDR2 (germline): LGHNA, YSLEER. CDR3 protein: CASSQETGPEANVLTF. DNA for the CDR3: TGCGCCAGCAGCCAAGAAACAGGCCCCGAGGCCAACGTCCTGACTTTC.

This rearrangement joins TRBV21-1 to TRBJ2-7; the table calls TRBD2, which could not be checked here. TRBV21-1 is tagged as a pseudogene. The CDR3 contains 18 residues. The CDR3 protein is CASSKTEPEIAGGYEQYF. The CDR3 region has the DNA TGTGCCAGCAGCAAAACGGAGCCCGAAATAGCGGGAGGCTACGAGCAGTACTTC.

The chain employs TRBV6-1 and TRBJ1-2; TRBD1 is a possible D gene (6 bases). Per germline, CDR1 MNHNS and CDR2 SASEGT. The CDR3 length is 16 residues. V lost 4 bases and J lost 0, with 15 bases in between. CDR3 coding DNA: TGTGCCAGCAGTGTACTTATCAGGGGACCTAACTATGGCTACACCTTC. Protein sequence: CASSVLIRGPNYGYTF.

This clone came up once. J is TRBJ2-7 and V is TRBV27, with 8 bases aligning to TRBD1. J was trimmed by 3 bases and V by 8 bases; bases with no gene match: 9. The CDR3 runs 14 residues. Germline V gene sequence: CDR1 MNHEY, CDR2 SMNVEV (reference sequence). The DNA for the CDR3 is TGTGCCAGCTCCCGAGGACAGGGAAACTACGAGCAGTACTTC. Its translation: CASSRGQGNYEQYF.

Only one count was recorded for this clone. The rearrangement joins TRBV7-6 to TRBJ1-5; TRBD1 agrees at 7 bases. CDR1 and CDR2 from the germline V gene are SGHVS and FNYEAQ. The junction had 9 bases not matched to a gene; V was cut back by 4 bases and J by 6 bases. The CDR3 loop spans 15 amino acids. The CDR3 here is CASSYRQGRGQPQHF. The DNA of the CDR3 is TGTGCCAGCAGCTACCGACAGGGTCGGGGTCAGCCCCAGCATTTT.

This clone was seen a few times. The chain has TRBV11-2 and TRBJ2-1; D gene ambiguous. Germline V gene sequence: CDR1 SGHAT, CDR2 FQNNGV. This CDR3 contains 16 residues. The V gene lost 1 base and the J gene lost 0 bases, with 10 bases spanning the gap. The CDR3 reads CASSLGTLFSYNEQFF. For the CDR3, the DNA is TGTGCCAGCAGCTTAGGCACTCTTTTCTCCTACAATGAGCAGTTCTTC.

V is TRBV10-1 and J is TRBJ1-4; TRBD1 might be the D (6 bases). CDR3 size: 15 residues. Trimming stripped 8 bases from V and 0 bases from J, with 13 bases between. Germline values: CDR1 WNHNN, CDR2 SYGVQD (reference sequence). The CDR3 region has the DNA TGCGCCAGCCCAAAAGGGGGGGCAACTAATGAAAAACTGTTTTTT. This translates into CASPKGGATNEKLFF.